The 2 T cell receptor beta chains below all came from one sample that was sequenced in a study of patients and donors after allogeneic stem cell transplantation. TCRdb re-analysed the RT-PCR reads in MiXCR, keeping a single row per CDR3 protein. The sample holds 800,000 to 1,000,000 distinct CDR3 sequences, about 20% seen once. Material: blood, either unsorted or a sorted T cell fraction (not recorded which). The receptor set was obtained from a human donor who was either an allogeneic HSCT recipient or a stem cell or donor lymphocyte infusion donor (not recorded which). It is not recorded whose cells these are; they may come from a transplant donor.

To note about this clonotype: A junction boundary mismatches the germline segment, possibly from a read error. Here the CDR3 DNA reads TGTGCCAGCACATACCGTCCGGAGAGGTCACGGCGATTT. It is translated as CASTYRPERSRRF. The V and J genes are TRBV12-3 or TRBV12-4 and TRBJ1-1; the D is unclear. The CDR3 has 13 residues.

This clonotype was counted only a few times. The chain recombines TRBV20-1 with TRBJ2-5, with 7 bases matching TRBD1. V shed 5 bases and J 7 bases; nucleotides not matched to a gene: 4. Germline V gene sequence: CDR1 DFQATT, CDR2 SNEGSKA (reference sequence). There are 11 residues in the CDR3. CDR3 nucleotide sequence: TGCAGTGCTTGGGACAGCCCGACCCAGTACTTC. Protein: CSAWDSPTQYF.